This T cell receptor (beta chain) was documented in a study of shared clonotypes between healthy human individuals. Study-wide context: Those who served as donors were a couple of women and three men between the ages of 18 and 49. Per donor, three plates held CD4 naive cells, three held CD4 memory, two held CD8 naive and one held CD8 memory.

Study-wide points: Naive subsets generally had larger estimated richness than memory subsets.

A single count supports this clone. Its target is not known. Data came from immunoSEQ multiplex PCR; TCRdb stores just in-frame clones and leaves some out. In the table there are about 2.2 million clones, about 94% of which are singletons. The CDR3 totals 16 residues. Trimming removed 4 bases from V and 8 bases from J; junction bases left unmatched: 8. From germline, CDR1 is SGHRS and CDR2 YFSETQ. Naive CD8 cells lacked CD45RO and underwent positive selection for CCR7, leaving out terminally differentiated effector memory CD45RA+ cells. Donors, healthy HIV-negative adults, lacked recent acute infections or vaccinations.

The chain joins TRBV5-1 to TRBJ2-1; 14 nucleotides align to TRBD2. The sample consisted of naive CD8+ T cells from PBMCs. This sequence originates from a man aged 18 to 35 in good health. Some clones in this sample may be carry-over from other donors' samples. CDR3: CASSTTGTSGSDEQFF. CDR3 bases: TGCGCCAGCAGCACCACCGGGACTAGCGGGAGCGATGAGCAGTTCTTC. Combining the CDR3 with reference TRBV5-1 and TRBJ2-1 gives the whole variable domain KAGVTQTPRYLIKTRGQQVTLSCSPISGHRSVSWYQQTPGQGLQFLFEYFSETQRNKGNFPGRFSGRQFSNSRSEMNVSTLELGDSALYLCASSTTGTSGSDEQFFGPGTRLTVL.